Included here is one TCR beta chain sequence, with context. Clones were sequenced by immunoSEQ multiplex PCR, and TCRdb holds only the in-frame ones, with some missing. The sample carries around 57,000 clones, about 88% recorded once. This sample is drawn from a study of T cell changes during pregnancy in multiple sclerosis. Germline CDR1 and CDR2: SGHRS and YFSETQ. CDR3 length: 18 residues. Trimming took 0 bases from V and 4 from J; bases not matched to a gene: 7. This sequence originates from a female donor with multiple sclerosis, enrolled in a pregnancy study. The sequences come from peripheral blood, collected in the first trimester of pregnancy. V usage is TRBV5-1 and J usage is TRBJ2-5; 15 bases align to TRBD2. Here the CDR3 DNA reads TGCGCCAGCAGCTTGGGGACTAGCGGGAGGGCCTCCGGAGAGACCCAGTACTTC. Translated, it gives CASSLGTSGRASGETQYF.